This T cell receptor beta chain comes out of a study of glioma-infiltrating T cells. General study findings and limits: Only very few CDR3 sequences appeared in both tissue and blood. Non-neoplastic patients had below-expected tissue-blood divergence, while all gliomas exceeded expectation.

V lost 6 bases to trimming and J lost 3 bases, with 9 bases between them. Germline loops: CDR1 KGHDR, CDR2 SFDVKD. The CDR3 length is 13 residues. The iRepertoire nested amplicon-rescue multiplex PCR amplified TCR alpha and beta CDR3s from RNA. Tissue mRNA or PBMC total RNA, roughly 90-400 ng, went into one-step reverse transcription and amplification. One entry per CDR3 protein, called by TCRdb with MiXCR from the multiplex PCR reads. The profile shows 150,000 or so distinct CDR3 sequences, 35% to 50% of them singletons. Turning to this clonotype: Its antigen remains unidentified.

The chain combines TRBV24-1 with TRBJ2-3; no clear D. The TCR was taken from a human donor with low-grade glioma or glioblastoma, undergoing nonglioma brain surgery, or in good health (not recorded which). The sequenced sample was glioma tissue, nonneoplastic brain tissue, or PBMCs (not recorded which). The CDR3 is CATSKDSTDTQYF. The CDR3 DNA is TGTGCCACCAGTAAAGACTCGACAGATACGCAGTATTTT.